The clone carrying this TCR beta chain was seen repeatedly, ten times or more. The target antigen is unknown. The sample originates from a study of regulatory T cells in long-lasting Graves disease. Study information: Positivity for TSH receptor antibodies plus over 5 years of antithyroid drugs meant persistent Graves' disease.

Building of the TCR beta libraries involved iRepertoire HTBI primers and Arm-PCR of CDR3 regions. MiXCR, run by TCRdb on the multiplex PCR reads, gives a single entry per CDR3 protein. Among roughly 400,000 distinct CDR3 sequences listed, roughly 23% were seen once. This sample's time point: persistent/refractory GD, antithyroid drugs over 5 years with positive TRAb. TCR sequences were obtained from RNA taken from PBMCs. With EDTA tubes as the receptacles, about 10 milliliters of peripheral blood were drawn. Whole-study results and caveats: Small numbers of samples may have cut accuracy. Whereas new patients shared 966 public clonotypes, persistent patients shared more, at 2,500 to 3,500.

Unmatched junction bases numbered 5, after V lost 5 bases and J lost 4 bases. CDR1 is MDHEN and CDR2 is SYDVKM in the germline V gene. This CDR3 comprises 15 residues. The chain recombines TRBV28 with TRBJ1-5; 10 nucleotides match TRBD1. This receptor was taken from a female donor with Graves disease. The input for sequencing was peripheral blood mononuclear cells (PBMCs), taken when the disease was refractory, from a patient treated with antithyroid drugs. The chain's CDR3 is CASSRQGAKNQPQHF. CDR3 nucleotide sequence: TGTGCCAGCAGTAGACAGGGGGCTAAGAATCAGCCCCAGCATTTT.